A selection of T cell receptor beta chains follows, all from one sample in a study of cytomegalovirus exposure and HLA in healthy donors. Clones were sequenced by immunoSEQ multiplex PCR, and TCRdb holds only the in-frame ones, with some missing. This sample has around 130,000 clones; 81% occur once, and the top ten carry 2.2%. The sequenced sample consisted of PBMCs. These receptor sequences come from a woman in her forties in good health and CMV-seronegative. CDR3s include the opening cysteine and the closing phenylalanine or tryptophan. Each record gives: V gene, D gene, J gene, clone size, CDR3 protein, CDR3 DNA. The D gene is left open where the match is weak. The size of a clone is reported for some rows only, either as once, few or many, or as a class for expanded clones.

v_gene: TRBV11-2; d_gene: NA; j_gene: TRBJ1-4; abundance: NA; CDR3aa: CASSVRGAGDEKLFF; CDR3nt: TGTGCCAGCAGCGTTCGGGGGGCAGGGGATGAAAAACTGTTTTTT
v_gene: TRBV6-5; d_gene: TRBD1; j_gene: TRBJ1-2; abundance: NA; CDR3aa: CASTGWTGANYGYTF; CDR3nt: TGTGCCAGCACCGGATGGACAGGGGCTAACTATGGCTACACCTTC
v_gene: TRBV5-1; d_gene: TRBD1; j_gene: TRBJ2-7; abundance: NA; CDR3aa: CASSLGTGVSYEQYF; CDR3nt: TGCGCCAGCAGCTTGGGGACAGGGGTTTCCTACGAGCAGTACTTC
v_gene: TRBV5-1; d_gene: NA; j_gene: TRBJ2-7; abundance: few; CDR3aa: CASSLVPGYYEQYF; CDR3nt: TGCGCCAGCAGCTTGGTTCCAGGGTATTACGAGCAGTACTTC
v_gene: TRBV27; d_gene: TRBD1; j_gene: TRBJ2-3; abundance: NA; CDR3aa: CASSIPGQPTDTQYF; CDR3nt: TGTGCCAGCAGTATACCGGGACAGCCCACAGATACGCAGTATTTT
v_gene: TRBV5-1; d_gene: NA; j_gene: TRBJ1-6; abundance: NA; CDR3aa: CASSLYAGINSPLHF; CDR3nt: TGCGCCAGCAGCTTGTATGCAGGAATAAATTCACCCCTCCACTTT
v_gene: TRBV27; d_gene: TRBD1; j_gene: TRBJ2-7; abundance: NA; CDR3aa: CASSRGTGVSFF; CDR3nt: TGTGCCAGCAGTCGAGGGACAGGAGTCAGCTTCTTC
v_gene: TRBV27; d_gene: TRBD2; j_gene: TRBJ2-5; abundance: NA; CDR3aa: CASSWLADQETQYF; CDR3nt: TGTGCCAGCAGTTGGCTAGCGGACCAAGAGACCCAGTACTTC
v_gene: TRBV6-5; d_gene: NA; j_gene: TRBJ2-7; abundance: NA; CDR3aa: CASTTGHTYEQYF; CDR3nt: TGTGCCAGCACAACGGGACATACCTACGAGCAGTACTTC
v_gene: TRBV2; d_gene: NA; j_gene: TRBJ1-2; abundance: NA; CDR3aa: CASSDRLLHGQSVPYGYTF; CDR3nt: TGTGCCAGCAGTGATCGACTGCTTCACGGACAGTCGGTCCCCTATGGCTACACCTTC
v_gene: TRBV6-1; d_gene: TRBD1; j_gene: TRBJ1-6; abundance: NA; CDR3aa: CASSESRQGHSPLHF; CDR3nt: TGTGCCAGCAGTGAATCCCGACAGGGCCATTCACCCCTCCACTTT
v_gene: TRBV5-6; d_gene: TRBD1; j_gene: TRBJ2-6; abundance: NA; CDR3aa: CASSLDQGQGNVLTF; CDR3nt: TGTGCCAGCAGCTTGGACCAGGGACAGGGAAACGTCCTGACTTTC
v_gene: TRBV7-6; d_gene: NA; j_gene: TRBJ2-2; abundance: NA; CDR3aa: CATKFIAQNTGELFF; CDR3nt: TGTGCCACCAAATTTATAGCGCAGAACACCGGGGAGCTGTTTTTT
v_gene: TRBV27; d_gene: TRBD1; j_gene: TRBJ1-1; abundance: NA; CDR3aa: CASSVRTGNTEAFF; CDR3nt: TGTGCCAGCAGTGTAAGGACAGGGAACACTGAAGCTTTCTTT
v_gene: TRBV5-1; d_gene: TRBD2; j_gene: TRBJ2-4; abundance: NA; CDR3aa: CASSELAGEIIAKNIQYF; CDR3nt: TGCGCCAGCAGCGAATTAGCGGGGGAGATAATAGCCAAAAACATTCAGTACTTC
v_gene: TRBV15; d_gene: NA; j_gene: TRBJ1-4; abundance: NA; CDR3aa: CATSSRGSSNEKLFF; CDR3nt: TGTGCCACCAGCAGCCGAGGGAGTTCTAATGAAAAACTGTTTTTT
v_gene: TRBV7-2; d_gene: NA; j_gene: TRBJ1-1; abundance: NA; CDR3aa: CASSLDSRRGTEAFF; CDR3nt: TGTGCCAGCAGCTTAGATTCACGACGGGGCACTGAAGCTTTCTTT
v_gene: TRBV7-9; d_gene: TRBD2; j_gene: TRBJ2-3; abundance: NA; CDR3aa: CASSYLAGGTDTQYF; CDR3nt: TGTGCCAGCAGCTACTTAGCGGGGGGCACAGATACGCAGTATTTT
v_gene: TRBV7-2; d_gene: NA; j_gene: TRBJ1-1; abundance: NA; CDR3aa: CASSLQENTEAFF; CDR3nt: TGTGCCAGCAGCTTACAGGAGAACACTGAAGCTTTCTTT
v_gene: TRBV30; d_gene: TRBD2; j_gene: TRBJ2-5; abundance: NA; CDR3aa: CAWSPGLAAQETQYF; CDR3nt: TGTGCCTGGAGTCCGGGACTAGCGGCCCAAGAGACCCAGTACTTC
v_gene: TRBV5-5; d_gene: NA; j_gene: TRBJ1-5; abundance: NA; CDR3aa: CASSFQEGSNQPQHF; CDR3nt: TGTGCCAGCAGCTTTCAGGAGGGGAGCAATCAGCCCCAGCATTTT
v_gene: TRBV4-3; d_gene: TRBD2; j_gene: TRBJ2-7; abundance: NA; CDR3aa: CASSHAPAGGPNEQYF; CDR3nt: TGCGCCAGCAGCCACGCCCCGGCGGGAGGGCCGAACGAGCAGTACTTC
v_gene: TRBV19; d_gene: TRBD1; j_gene: TRBJ1-2; abundance: NA; CDR3aa: CASSRPGQVYGYTF; CDR3nt: TGTGCCAGTAGTAGACCGGGACAGGTCTATGGCTACACCTTC
v_gene: TRBV7-2; d_gene: NA; j_gene: TRBJ2-7; abundance: NA; CDR3aa: CASSSRQSYEQYF; CDR3nt: TGTGCCAGCAGCTCTCGACAGTCCTACGAGCAGTACTTC